The entry below gives a single T cell receptor (beta chain) sequence along with its context. The data are from a study of T cells expressing NK-cell markers. The CDR3 covers 14 residues. TCRdb reprocessed the 5' RACE reads and keeps a single row for each CDR3 protein, giving no DNA. The sample table includes some 600,000 distinct CDR3 sequences. Input material: blood T cells: a sorted CD56 or NKG2C T cell subset, CD4+ or CD8+ T cells, or bulk PBMC T cells (not recorded which). The clonotype comes from a man between 18 and 35 years old in good health. The V and J genes are TRBV12-3 or TRBV12-4 and TRBJ2-7; TCRdb indicates TRBD1, and absent DNA this call remains unverified. The CDR3: CASSSFQGSREQYF.